This TCR beta chain comes out of a study of Ad26.COV2.S vaccination and SARS-CoV-2 variants. Background on the study: Ad26.COV2.S was injected intramuscularly once or twice, 56 days apart. Overall study results and limits: Breadth measured for non-spike TCRs was similar across vaccine and placebo recipients.

With respect to this clone: Its antigen is not known.

As to treatment: roughly 18 received Ad26.COV2.S at low or high dose, single or two shots; 5 received placebo; per-sample allocation not given. Vaccine and placebo recipients were sampled on day 63 after the first injection. The vaccine delivered Wuhan-strain SARS-CoV-2 spike through an Ad26 vector. Only in-frame clones appear in the TCRdb table, and some are missing; sequencing was by immunoSEQ multiplex PCR. Of around 450,000 clones listed, more than 80% are singletons. The sample here was peripheral blood, taken in a trial of Ad26.COV2.S vaccine versus placebo. This receptor was identified in a person aged 18-60 years who received the Ad26.COV2.S COVID-19 vaccine or a placebo.

The CDR3 sequence is CSVVKGLAGENYEQYF. DNA of the CDR3: TGCAGCGTTGTGAAGGGGCTAGCGGGAGAGAACTACGAGCAGTACTTC. The chain has TRBV29-1 and TRBJ2-7; 10 positions match TRBD2. This CDR3 spans 16 amino acids. Germline V lookup: CDR1 SQVTM, CDR2 ANQGSEA. V shed 4 bases, J shed 3 bases, and the junction held 12 bases outside the gene matches.